This TCR beta chain was obtained from a study of CD8 T cells in Susac syndrome. From blood CD8+ and CD4+ T cells, TCR beta sequences were generated. Negative magnetic isolation gave CD8+ and CD4+ cells; FACS enriched CD8+ TEMRA. General study points: The CD4+ T cell repertoires in Susac syndrome did not show any clonal expansion.

RNA was extracted with the RNeasy kit, and a quantity of about 0.45 to 1 ug was reverse transcribed using random hexamers. immunoSEQ multiplex PCR amplified TCR beta CDR3 across 54 Vbeta, 13 Jbeta. TCRdb re-called the immunoSEQ multiplex PCR reads through MiXCR, storing one row per CDR3 protein. The sample carries about 180,000 distinct CDR3 sequences, roughly 94% recorded once. Between the trimmed V and J ends, which lost 4 bases and 2 bases, there was a span of 8 bases. Germline V gives CDR1 SGHRS, CDR2 YFSETQ. The CDR3 runs 13 residues. About this clonotype: Its antigen is currently unknown.

This sequence originates from a human donor with Susac syndrome. What was sequenced was CD4+ T cells from PBMCs. This rearrangement joins TRBV5-1 to TRBJ2-3; no definite D call. The DNA for the CDR3 is TGCGCCAGCAGCCTAAACCCCACAGATACGCAGTATTTT. Translated: CASSLNPTDTQYF.